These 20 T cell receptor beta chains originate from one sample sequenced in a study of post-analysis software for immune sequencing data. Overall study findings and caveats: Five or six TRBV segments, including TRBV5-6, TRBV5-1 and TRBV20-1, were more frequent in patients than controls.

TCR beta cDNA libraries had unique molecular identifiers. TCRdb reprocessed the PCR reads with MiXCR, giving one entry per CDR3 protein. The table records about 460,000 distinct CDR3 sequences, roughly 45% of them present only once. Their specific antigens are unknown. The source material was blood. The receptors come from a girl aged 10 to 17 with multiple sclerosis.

CDR3: CASSQDLGRDSTSYEQYF. The CDR3 region has the DNA TGTGCCAGCAGCCAAGATCTCGGTAGGGACAGCACCTCCTACGAGCAGTACTTC. The rearrangement links TRBV3-1 to TRBJ2-7; the match to TRBD1 covers 7 bases. With 0 bases clipped from V and 0 bases from J, the junction kept 11 bases outside the gene matches. This CDR3 has 18 residues. CDR1 LGHDT and CDR2 YNNKEL come from the germline V gene (reference sequence).

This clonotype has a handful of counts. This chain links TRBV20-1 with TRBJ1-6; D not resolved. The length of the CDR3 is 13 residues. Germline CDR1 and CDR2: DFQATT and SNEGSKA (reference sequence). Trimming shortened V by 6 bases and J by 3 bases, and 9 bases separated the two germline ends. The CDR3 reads CSATLHYNSPLHF. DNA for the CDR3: TGCAGTGCCACTCTGCACTATAATTCACCCCTCCACTTT.

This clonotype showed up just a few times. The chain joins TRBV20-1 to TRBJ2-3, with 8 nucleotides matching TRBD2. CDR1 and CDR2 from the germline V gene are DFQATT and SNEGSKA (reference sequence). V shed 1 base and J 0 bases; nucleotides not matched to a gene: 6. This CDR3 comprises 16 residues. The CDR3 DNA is TGCAGTGCTAGAGGGAGACTAGCGACTAGCACAGATACGCAGTATTTT. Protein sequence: CSARGRLATSTDTQYF.

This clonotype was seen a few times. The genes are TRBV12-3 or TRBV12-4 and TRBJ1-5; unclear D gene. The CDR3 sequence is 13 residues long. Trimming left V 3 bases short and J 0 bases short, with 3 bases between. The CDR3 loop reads CASSFVSNQPQHF. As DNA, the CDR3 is TGTGCCAGCAGTTTTGTTAGCAATCAGCCCCAGCATTTT.

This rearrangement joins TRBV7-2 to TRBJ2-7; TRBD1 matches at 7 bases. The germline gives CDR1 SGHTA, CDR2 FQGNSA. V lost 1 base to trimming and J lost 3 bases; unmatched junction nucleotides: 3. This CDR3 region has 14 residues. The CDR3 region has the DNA TGTGCCAGCAGCTTAGACAGGGGCCACTACGAGCAGTACTTC. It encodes CASSLDRGHYEQYF.

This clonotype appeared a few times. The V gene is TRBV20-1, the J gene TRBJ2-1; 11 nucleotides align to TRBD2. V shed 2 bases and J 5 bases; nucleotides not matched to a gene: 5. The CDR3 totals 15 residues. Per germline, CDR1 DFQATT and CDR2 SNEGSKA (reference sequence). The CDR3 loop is CSARPGLAGNNEQFF. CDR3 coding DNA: TGCAGTGCTAGACCCGGACTAGCGGGCAACAATGAGCAGTTCTTC.

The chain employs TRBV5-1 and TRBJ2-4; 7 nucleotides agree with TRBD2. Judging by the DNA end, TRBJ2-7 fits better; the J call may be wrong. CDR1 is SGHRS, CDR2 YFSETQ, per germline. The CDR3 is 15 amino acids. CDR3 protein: CASRLGTNGEYEQYF. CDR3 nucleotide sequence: TGCGCCAGCAGACTGGGGACTAACGGAGAATACGAGCAGTACTTC.

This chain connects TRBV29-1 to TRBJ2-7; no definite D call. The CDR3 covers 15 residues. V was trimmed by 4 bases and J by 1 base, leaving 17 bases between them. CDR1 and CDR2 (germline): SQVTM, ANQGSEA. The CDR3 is CSVAVHADLSYEQYF. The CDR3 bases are TGCAGCGTTGCTGTCCATGCAGACCTTTCCTACGAGCAGTACTTC.

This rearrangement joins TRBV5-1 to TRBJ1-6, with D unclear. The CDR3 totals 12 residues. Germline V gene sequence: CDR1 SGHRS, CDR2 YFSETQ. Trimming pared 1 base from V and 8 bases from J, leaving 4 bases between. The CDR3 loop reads CASSLKDSPLHF. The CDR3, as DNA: TGCGCCAGCAGCTTGAAAGATTCACCCCTCCACTTT.

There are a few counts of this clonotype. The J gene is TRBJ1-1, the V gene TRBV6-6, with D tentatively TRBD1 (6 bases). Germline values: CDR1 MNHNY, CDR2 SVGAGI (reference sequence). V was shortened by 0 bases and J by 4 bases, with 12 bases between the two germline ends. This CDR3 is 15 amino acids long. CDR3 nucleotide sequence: TGTGCCAGCAGTTACTCGAGGGGGGAGGGCACTGAAGCTTTCTTT. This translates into CASSYSRGEGTEAFF.

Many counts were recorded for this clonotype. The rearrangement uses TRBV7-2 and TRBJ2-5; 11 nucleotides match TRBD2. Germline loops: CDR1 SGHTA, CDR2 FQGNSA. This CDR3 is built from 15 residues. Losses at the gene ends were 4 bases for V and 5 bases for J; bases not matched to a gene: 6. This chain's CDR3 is CASSSLAGGRETQYF. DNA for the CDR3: TGTGCCAGCAGCTCATTAGCGGGAGGGCGCGAGACCCAGTACTTC.

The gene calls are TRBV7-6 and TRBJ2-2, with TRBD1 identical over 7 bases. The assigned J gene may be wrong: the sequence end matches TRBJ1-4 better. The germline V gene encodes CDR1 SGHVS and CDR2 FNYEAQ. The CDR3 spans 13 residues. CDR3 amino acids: CASSTYRGEKLFF. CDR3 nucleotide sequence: TGTGCCAGCAGCACCTACAGGGGTGAAAAACTGTTTTTT.

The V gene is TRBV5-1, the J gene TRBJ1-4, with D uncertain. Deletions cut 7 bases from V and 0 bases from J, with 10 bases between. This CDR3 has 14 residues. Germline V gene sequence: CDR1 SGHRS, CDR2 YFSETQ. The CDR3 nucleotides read TGCGCCAGCGCAAGCGGAGCAACTAATGAAAAACTGTTTTTT. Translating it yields CASASGATNEKLFF.

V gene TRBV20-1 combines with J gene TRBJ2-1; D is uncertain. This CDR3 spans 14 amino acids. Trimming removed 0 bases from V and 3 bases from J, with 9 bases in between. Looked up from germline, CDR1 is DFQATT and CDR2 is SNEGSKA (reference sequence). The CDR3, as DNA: TGCAGTGCTAGAGATTCTAGAGGCTACAATGAGCAGTTCTTC. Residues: CSARDSRGYNEQFF.

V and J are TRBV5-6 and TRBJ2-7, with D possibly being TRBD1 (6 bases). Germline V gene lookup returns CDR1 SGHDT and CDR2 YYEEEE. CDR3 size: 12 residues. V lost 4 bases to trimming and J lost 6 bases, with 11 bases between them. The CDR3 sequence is CASSGTNSEQYF. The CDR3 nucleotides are TGTGCCAGCAGCGGGACAAACAGCGAGCAGTACTTC.

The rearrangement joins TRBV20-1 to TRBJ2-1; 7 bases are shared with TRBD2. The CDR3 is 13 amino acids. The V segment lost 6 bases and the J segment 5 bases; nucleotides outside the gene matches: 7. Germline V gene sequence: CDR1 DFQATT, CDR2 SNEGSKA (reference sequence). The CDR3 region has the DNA TGCAGTGCAGCGGGGACGTTTGACAATGAGCAGTTCTTC. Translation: CSAAGTFDNEQFF.

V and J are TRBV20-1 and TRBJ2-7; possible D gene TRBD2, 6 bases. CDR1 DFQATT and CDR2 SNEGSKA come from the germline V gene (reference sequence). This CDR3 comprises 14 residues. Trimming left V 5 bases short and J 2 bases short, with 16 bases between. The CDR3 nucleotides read TGCAGTGCTTCCCGAACTAGCCGAGCCTACGAGCAGTACTTC. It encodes CSASRTSRAYEQYF.

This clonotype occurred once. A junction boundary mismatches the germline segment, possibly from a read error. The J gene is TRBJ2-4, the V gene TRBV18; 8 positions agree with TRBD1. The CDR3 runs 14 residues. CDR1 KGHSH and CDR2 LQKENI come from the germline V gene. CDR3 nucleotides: TGTGCCGGCTCACCAACCGGACAGGGAAACATTCAGTACTTC. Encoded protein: CAGSPTGQGNIQYF.

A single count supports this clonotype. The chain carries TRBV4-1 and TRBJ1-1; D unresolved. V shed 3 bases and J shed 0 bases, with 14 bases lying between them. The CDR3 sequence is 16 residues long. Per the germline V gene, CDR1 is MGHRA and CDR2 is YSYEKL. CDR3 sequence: CASSHLKGPLNTEAFF. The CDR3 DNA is TGCGCCAGCAGCCACCTCAAAGGGCCTCTGAACACTGAAGCTTTCTTT.

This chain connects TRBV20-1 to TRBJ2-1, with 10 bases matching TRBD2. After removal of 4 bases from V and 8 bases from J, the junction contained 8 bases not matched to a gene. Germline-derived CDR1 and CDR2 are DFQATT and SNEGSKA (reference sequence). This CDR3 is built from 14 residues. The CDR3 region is CSATLAGGVDEQFF. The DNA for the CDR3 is TGCAGTGCTACCTTAGCGGGGGGCGTTGATGAGCAGTTCTTC.